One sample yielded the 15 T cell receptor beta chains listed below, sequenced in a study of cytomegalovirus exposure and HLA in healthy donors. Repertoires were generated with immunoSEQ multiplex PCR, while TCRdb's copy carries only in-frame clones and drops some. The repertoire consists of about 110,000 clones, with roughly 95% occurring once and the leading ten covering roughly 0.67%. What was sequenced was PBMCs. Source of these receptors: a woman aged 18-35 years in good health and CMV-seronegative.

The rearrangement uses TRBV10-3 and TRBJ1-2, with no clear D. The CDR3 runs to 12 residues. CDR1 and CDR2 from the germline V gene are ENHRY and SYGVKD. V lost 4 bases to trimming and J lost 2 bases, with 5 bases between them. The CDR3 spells CAISGGNYGYTF. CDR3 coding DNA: TGTGCCATCAGTGGCGGGAACTATGGCTACACCTTC.

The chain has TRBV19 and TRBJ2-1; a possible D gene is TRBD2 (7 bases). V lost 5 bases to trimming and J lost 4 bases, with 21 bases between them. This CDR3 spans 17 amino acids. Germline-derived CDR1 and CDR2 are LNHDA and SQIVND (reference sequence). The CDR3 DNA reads TGTGCCAGTAGTCCACCTCGGCGGGGGCCGAAGTACAATGAGCAGTTCTTC. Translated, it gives CASSPPRRGPKYNEQFF.

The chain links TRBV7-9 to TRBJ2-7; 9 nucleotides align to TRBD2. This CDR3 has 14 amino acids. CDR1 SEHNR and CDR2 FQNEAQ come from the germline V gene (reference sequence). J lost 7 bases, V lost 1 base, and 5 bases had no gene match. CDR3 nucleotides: TGTGCCAGCAGCTTAGGGTTAGCGGGGGAAGAGCAGTACTTC. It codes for CASSLGLAGEEQYF. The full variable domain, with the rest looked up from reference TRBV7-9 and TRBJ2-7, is DTGVSQNPRHKITKRGQNVTFRCDPISEHNRLYWYRQTLGQGPEFLTYFQNEAQLEKSRLLSDRFSAERPKGSFSTLEIQRTEQGDSAMYLCASSLGLAGEEQYFGPGTRLTVT.

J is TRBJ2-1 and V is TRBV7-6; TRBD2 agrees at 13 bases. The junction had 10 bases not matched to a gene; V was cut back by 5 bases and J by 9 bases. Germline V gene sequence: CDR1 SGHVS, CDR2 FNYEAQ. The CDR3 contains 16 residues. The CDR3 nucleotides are TGTGCCAGCAGCAGCGGGACTAGCGGGACCTTTGGTGAGCAGTTCTTC. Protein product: CASSSGTSGTFGEQFF.

The CDR3 DNA reads as TGTGCCAGCAGCTCAAATCCCGGGTCCTACGCCCCCCTCCACTTT. Translated: CASSSNPGSYAPLHF. V and J are TRBV5-4 and TRBJ1-6; no clear D. The CDR3 loop spans 15 amino acids. Trimming took off 3 bases at V and 13 bases at J, with 20 bases between the two ends. Germline CDR1 SGHNT, CDR2 YYREEE (reference sequence).

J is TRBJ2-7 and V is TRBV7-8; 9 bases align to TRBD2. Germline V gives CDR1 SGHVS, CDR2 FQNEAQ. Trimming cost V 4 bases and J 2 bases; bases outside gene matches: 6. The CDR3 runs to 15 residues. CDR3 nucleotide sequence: TGTGCCAGCAGCTCAGAGCGGGGGGAAACCTACGAGCAGTACTTC. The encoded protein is CASSSERGETYEQYF.

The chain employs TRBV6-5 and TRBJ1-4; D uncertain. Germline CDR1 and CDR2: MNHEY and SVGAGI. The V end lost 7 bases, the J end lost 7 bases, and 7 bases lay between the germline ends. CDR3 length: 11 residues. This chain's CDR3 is CASKYGEKLFF. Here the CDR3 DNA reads TGTGCCAGCAAGTACGGTGAAAAACTGTTTTTT.

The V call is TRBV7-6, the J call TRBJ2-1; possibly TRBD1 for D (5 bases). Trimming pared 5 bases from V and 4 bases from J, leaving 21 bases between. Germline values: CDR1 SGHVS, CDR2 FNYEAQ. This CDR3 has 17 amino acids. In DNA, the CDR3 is TGTGCCAGCAGCGAAGGTGGGGCTATGATGAAGTACAATGAGCAGTTCTTC. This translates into CASSEGGAMMKYNEQFF.

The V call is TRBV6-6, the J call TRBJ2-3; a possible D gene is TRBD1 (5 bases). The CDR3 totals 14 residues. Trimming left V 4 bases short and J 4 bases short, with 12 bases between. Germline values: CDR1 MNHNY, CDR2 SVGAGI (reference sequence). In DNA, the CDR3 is TGTGCCAGCAGTTCCAGGGTCAGCGCAGATACGCAGTATTTT. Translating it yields CASSSRVSADTQYF.

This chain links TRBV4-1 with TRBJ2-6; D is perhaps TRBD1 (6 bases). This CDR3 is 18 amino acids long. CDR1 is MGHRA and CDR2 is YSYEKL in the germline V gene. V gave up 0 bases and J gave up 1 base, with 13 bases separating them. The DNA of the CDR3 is TGCGCCAGCAGCCAAGATTCTAGGGGGATTTCTGGGGCCAACGTCCTGACTTTC. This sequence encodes CASSQDSRGISGANVLTF.

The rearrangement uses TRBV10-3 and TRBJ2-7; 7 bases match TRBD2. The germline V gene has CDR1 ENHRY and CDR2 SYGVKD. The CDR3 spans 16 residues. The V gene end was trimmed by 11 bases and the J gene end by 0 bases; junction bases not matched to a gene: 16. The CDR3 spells CASQGGAGTVSYEQYF. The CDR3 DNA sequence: TGTGCCTCCCAGGGAGGGGCCGGGACCGTCTCCTACGAGCAGTACTTC.

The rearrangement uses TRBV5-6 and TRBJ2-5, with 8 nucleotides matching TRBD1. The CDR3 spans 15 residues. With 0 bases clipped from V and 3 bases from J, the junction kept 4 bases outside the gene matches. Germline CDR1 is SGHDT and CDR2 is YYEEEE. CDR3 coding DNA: TGTGCCAGCAGCTTGGCCTTGACAGGGGAAGAGACCCAGTACTTC. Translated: CASSLALTGEETQYF. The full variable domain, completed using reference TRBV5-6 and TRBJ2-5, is DAGVTQSPTHLIKTRGQQVTLRCSPKSGHDTVSWYQQALGQGPQFIFQYYEEEERQRGNFPDRFSGHQFPNYSSELNVNALLLGDSALYLCASSLALTGEETQYFGPGTRLLVL.

As DNA, the CDR3 is TGTGCCAGCAGCCTAGCCGGGACAGGGGGAGAAAAACTGTTTTTT. Translation gives CASSLAGTGGEKLFF. The chain employs TRBV2 and TRBJ1-4; 11 nucleotides match TRBD1. The CDR3 loop spans 15 amino acids. The trim removed 6 bases at V and 8 bases at J, leaving 8 bases unmatched. Per germline, CDR1 SNHLY and CDR2 FYNNEI.

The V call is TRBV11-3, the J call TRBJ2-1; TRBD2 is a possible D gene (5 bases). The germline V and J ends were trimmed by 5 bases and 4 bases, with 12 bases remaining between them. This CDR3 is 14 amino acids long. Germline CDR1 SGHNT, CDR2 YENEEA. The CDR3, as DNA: TGTGCCAGCAGCCCACCGACGGGGTACAATGAGCAGTTCTTC. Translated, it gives CASSPPTGYNEQFF.

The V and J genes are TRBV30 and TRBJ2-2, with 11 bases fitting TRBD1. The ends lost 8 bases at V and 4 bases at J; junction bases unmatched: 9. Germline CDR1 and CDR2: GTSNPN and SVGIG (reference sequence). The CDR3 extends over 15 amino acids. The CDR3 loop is CARHRGTGGTGELFF. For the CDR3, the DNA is TGTGCCCGTCATAGGGGGACAGGGGGCACCGGGGAGCTGTTTTTT.